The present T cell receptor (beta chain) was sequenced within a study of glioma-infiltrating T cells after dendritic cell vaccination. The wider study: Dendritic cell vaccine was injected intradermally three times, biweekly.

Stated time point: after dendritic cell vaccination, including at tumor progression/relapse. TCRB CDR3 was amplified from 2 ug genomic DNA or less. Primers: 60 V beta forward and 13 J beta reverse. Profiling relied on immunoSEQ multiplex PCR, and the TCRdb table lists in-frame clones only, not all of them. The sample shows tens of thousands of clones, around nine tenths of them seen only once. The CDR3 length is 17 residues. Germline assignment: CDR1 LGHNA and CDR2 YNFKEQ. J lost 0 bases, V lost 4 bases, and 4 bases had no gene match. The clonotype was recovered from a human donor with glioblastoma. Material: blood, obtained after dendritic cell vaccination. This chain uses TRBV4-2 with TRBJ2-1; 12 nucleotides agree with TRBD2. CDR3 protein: CASSLTSGRYSYNEQFF. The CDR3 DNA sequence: TGTGCCAGCAGCCTGACTAGCGGGAGATACTCCTACAATGAGCAGTTCTTC.